This TCR beta chain was recovered during a study of lymphopenia after photon versus proton radiotherapy. Study-level results: Relative stability marked proton patients; photon patients lost diversity and naive cells. Survival link was tested only in deceased patients; proton benefit remains a possibility. Post-nadir diversity loss with photons came from oligoclonal expansion, particularly CD8+ Temra cells.

Generated by immunoSEQ multiplex PCR, the TCRdb table keeps only in-frame clones and is missing some. This table has 50,000 to 70,000 clones, about nine tenths appearing once. As concerns this clone: Antigen unknown.

The CDR3 runs to 14 residues. Germline V gene lookup returns CDR1 SGHRS and CDR2 YFSETQ. V was trimmed by 1 base and J by 2 bases, leaving 7 bases between them. The material sequenced was peripheral blood, taken from a patient treated with proton-based radiotherapy. The receptor's source is a man older than 75 with esophageal cancer. The chain is built from TRBV5-1 and TRBJ1-5; no clear D. Written as DNA, the CDR3 is TGCGCCAGCAGCTTGTTAGGTGGCAATCAGCCCCAGCATTTT. Protein: CASSLLGGNQPQHF.